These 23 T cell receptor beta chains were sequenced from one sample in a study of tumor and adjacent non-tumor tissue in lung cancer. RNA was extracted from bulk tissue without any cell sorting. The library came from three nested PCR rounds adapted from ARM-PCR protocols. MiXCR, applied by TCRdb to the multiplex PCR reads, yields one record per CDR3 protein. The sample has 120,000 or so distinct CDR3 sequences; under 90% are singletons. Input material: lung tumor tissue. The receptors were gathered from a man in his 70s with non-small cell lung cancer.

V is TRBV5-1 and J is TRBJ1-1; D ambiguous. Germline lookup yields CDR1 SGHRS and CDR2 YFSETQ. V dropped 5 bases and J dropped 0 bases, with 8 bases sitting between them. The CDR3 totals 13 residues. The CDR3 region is CASRPTLNTEAFF. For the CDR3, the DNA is TGCGCCAGCAGGCCCACTTTGAACACTGAAGCTTTCTTT.

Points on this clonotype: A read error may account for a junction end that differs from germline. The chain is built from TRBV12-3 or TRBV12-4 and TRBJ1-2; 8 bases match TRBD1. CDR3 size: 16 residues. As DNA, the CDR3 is TGTGCCGGCAGTCCGGGACAGGCCTATTCAGGCTATGGTTACACCTTC. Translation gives CAGSPGQAYSGYGYTF.

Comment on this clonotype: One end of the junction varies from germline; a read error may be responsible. CDR3 nucleotide sequence: TGTGGCAGCAGTGACACTTTGGTGGGGGCTCAGTACTTC. Protein product: CGSSDTLVGAQYF. The V call is TRBV6-4, the J call TRBJ2-4; TRBD1 is a possible D gene (6 bases). Germline V lookup: CDR1 MRHNA, CDR2 SNTAGT. The CDR3 sequence is 13 residues long.

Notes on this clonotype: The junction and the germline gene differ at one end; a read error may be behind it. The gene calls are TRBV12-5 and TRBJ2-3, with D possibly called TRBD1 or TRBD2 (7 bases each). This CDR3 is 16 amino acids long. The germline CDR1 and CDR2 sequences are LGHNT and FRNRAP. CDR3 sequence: CVSASLARGPGDTQYF. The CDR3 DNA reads TGTGTTAGTGCCTCACTAGCGAGGGGGCCAGGGGATACGCAGTATTTT.

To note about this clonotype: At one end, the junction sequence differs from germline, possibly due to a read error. The CDR3 DNA follows: TGTGCCAACAGTTTATCTGGGAGTCGATACGAGCAGTACTTC. It specifies CANSLSGSRYEQYF. The V call is TRBV12-3 or TRBV12-4, the J call TRBJ2-7; TRBD2 is a possible D gene (5 bases). The CDR3 is 14 amino acids.

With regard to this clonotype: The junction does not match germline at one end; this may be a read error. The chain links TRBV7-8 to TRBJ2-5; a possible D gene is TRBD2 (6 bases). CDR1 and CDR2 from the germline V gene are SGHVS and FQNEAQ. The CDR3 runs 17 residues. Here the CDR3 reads CASSLASSGTGEETQYF. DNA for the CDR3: TGTGCCAGCAGCCTAGCGTCGAGCGGAACTGGGGAGGAGACCCAGTACTTC.

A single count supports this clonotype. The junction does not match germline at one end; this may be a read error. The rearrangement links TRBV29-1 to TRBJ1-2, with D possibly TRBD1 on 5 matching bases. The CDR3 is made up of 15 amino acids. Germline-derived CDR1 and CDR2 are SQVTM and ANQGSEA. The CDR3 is CSIEDSRQGLGGYTF. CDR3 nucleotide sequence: TGCAGCATTGAAGACTCCCGGCAGGGCTTAGGCGGCTACACCTTC.

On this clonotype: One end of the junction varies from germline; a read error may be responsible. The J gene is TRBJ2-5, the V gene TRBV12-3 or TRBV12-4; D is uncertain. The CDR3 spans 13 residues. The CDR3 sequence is CASSSQSQETQYF. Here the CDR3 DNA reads TGTGCTAGCAGTTCCCAATCCCAAGAGACCCAGTACTTC.

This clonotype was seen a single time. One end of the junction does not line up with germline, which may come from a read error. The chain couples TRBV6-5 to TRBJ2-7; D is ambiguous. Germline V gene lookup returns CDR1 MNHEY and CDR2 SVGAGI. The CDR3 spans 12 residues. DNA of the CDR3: TGTGCCAGCACCGGAGATGGGTACGAACAGTACTTC. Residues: CASTGDGYEQYF.

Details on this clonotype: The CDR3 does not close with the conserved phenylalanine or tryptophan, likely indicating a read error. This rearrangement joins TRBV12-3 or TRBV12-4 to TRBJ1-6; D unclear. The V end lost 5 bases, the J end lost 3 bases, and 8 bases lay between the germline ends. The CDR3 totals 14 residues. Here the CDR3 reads CASSRTIYNSPLHS. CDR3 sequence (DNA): TGTGCCAGCAGTCGTACAATCTATAATTCACCCCTCCACTCT.

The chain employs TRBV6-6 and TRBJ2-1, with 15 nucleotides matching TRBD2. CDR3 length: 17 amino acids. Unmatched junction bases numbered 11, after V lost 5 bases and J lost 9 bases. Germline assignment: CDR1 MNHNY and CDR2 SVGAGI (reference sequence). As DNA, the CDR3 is TGTGCCAGCAGTATCCGGGGACTAGCGGGAGGCGTAGGTGAGCAGTTCTTC. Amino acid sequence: CASSIRGLAGGVGEQFF.

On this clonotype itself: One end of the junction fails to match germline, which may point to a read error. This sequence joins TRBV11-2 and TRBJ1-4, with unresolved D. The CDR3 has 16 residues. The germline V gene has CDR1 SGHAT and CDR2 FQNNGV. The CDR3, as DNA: TGTGCCACCAGCTTAGTAGGTGAAACGTCTAATGGAAAACTGTTTTTT. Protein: CATSLVGETSNGKLFF.

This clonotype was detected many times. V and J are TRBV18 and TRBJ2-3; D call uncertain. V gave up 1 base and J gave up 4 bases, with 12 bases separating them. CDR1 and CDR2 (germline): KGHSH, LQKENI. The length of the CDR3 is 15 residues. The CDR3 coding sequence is TGTGCCAGCTCACCACAGGGTCAAGGACCAGATACGCAGTATTTT. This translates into CASSPQGQGPDTQYF.

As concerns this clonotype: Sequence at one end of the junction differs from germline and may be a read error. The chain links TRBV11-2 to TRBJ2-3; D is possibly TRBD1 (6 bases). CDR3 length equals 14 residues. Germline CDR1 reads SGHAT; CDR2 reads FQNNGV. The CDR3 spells CVSRRTATADTQYF. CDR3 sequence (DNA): TGTGTCAGCAGACGGACAGCCACAGCAGATACGCAATATTTT.

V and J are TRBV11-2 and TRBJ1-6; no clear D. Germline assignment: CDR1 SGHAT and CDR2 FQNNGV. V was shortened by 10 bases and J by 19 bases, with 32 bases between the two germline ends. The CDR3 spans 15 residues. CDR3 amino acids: CANSSQSSYNSPHHF. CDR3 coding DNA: TGTGCCAACAGTTCCCAAAGCTCCTATAATTCACCCCATCACTTT.

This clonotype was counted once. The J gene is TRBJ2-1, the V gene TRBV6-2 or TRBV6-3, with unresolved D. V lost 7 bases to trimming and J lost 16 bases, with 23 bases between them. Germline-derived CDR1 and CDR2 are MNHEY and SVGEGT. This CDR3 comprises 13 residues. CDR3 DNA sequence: TGTGCCAGCAACAGAGGCGGTCACAATGAACACTTCTTC. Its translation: CASNRGGHNEHFF.

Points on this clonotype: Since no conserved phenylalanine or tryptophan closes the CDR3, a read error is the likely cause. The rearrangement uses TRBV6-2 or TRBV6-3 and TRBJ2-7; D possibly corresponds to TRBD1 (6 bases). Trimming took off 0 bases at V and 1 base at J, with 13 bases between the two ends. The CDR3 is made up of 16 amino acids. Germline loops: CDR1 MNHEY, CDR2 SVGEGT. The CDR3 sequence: CASSYSGQGLSYEQYI. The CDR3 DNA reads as TGTGCCAGCAGTTACTCGGGACAAGGGTTATCCTACGAGCAGTACATC.

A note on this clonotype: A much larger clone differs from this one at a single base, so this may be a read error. The CDR3 DNA reads as TGCGCCAGAAGCTTGTCTGCGGGAGCTAGCACAGATACGCAGTATTTT. Its translation is CARSLSAGASTDTQYF. The chain has TRBV5-1 and TRBJ2-3; 7 positions match TRBD2. Germline CDR1 reads SGHRS; CDR2 reads YFSETQ. CDR3 size: 16 residues.

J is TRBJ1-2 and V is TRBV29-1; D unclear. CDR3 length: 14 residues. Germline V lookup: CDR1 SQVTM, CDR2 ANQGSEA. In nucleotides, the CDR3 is TGCTGTGCCGAGAGAGGGAAGGGTAACTATGGCTACACCTTC. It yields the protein CCAERGKGNYGYTF.

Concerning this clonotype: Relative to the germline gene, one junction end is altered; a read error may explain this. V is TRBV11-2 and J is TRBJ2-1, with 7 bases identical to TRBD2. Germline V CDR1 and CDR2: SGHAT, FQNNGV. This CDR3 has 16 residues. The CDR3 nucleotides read TGTGCCAGTAGCTTAGGGTTCGGGAGGATCTACAATGAGCAGTTCTTC. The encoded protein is CASSLGFGRIYNEQFF.

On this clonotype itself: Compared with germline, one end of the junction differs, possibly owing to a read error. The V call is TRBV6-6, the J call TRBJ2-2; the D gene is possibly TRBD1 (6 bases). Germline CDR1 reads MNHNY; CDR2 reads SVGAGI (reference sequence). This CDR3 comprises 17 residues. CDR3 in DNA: TGTCCCAGCAACCCCCCCGATGGACAGATTAACACAGGGGAGCTGTTTTTT. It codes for CPSNPPDGQINTGELFF.

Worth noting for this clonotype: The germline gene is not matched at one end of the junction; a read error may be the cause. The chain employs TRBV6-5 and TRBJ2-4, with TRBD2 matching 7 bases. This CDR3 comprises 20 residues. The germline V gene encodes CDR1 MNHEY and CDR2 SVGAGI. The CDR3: CASSYSSPSESRLAKNNQNF. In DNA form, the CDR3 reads TGTGCCAGCAGTTACTCCTCCCCCTCCGAGTCGCGACTAGCCAAAAACAATCAGAACTTC.

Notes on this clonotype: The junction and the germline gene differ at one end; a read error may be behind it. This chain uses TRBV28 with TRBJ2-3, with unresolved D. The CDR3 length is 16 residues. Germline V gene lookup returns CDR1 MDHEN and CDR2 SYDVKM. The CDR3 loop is CASSSSRVRGTDMQYF. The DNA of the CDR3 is TGTGCCAGCAGTTCCTCCAGAGTGAGAGGAACAGATATGCAGTATTTT. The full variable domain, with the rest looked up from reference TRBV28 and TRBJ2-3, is DVKVTQSSRYLVKRTGEKVFLECVQDMDHENMFWYRQDPGLGLRLIYFSYDVKMKEKGDIPEGYSVSREKKERFSLILESASTNQTSMYLCASSSSRVRGTDMQYFGPGTRLTVL.